This TCR beta chain was observed in a study of cytomegalovirus exposure and HLA in healthy donors. Overall study findings and caveats: Rare sequences made up most TCRs, while some public TCRs were found in many donors.

About this clone itself: Antigen unknown.

PCR primers comprised 60 Vbeta and 13 Jbeta primers. Some clones are missing from TCRdb's copy, which holds only in-frame ones; the method was immunoSEQ multiplex PCR. The sample has 100,000 to 150,000 clones, 70% to 85% seen once. Trimming removed 1 base at V and 4 bases at J, with 10 bases between. CDR1 is SEHNR and CDR2 is FQNEAQ in the germline V gene (reference sequence). This CDR3 comprises 14 residues. Sequencing input: PBMCs. The chain couples TRBV7-9 to TRBJ1-2; D unclear. The receptor was isolated from a female donor in good health and CMV-seronegative. In DNA form, the CDR3 reads TGTGCCAGCAGCTTAGACGGTTTCGGCTATGGCTACACCTTC. This translates into CASSLDGFGYGYTF. Full variable domain (remainder filled in from reference TRBV7-9 and TRBJ1-2): DTGVSQNPRHKITKRGQNVTFRCDPISEHNRLYWYRQTLGQGPEFLTYFQNEAQLEKSRLLSDRFSAERPKGSFSTLEIQRTEQGDSAMYLCASSLDGFGYGYTFGSGTRLTVV.